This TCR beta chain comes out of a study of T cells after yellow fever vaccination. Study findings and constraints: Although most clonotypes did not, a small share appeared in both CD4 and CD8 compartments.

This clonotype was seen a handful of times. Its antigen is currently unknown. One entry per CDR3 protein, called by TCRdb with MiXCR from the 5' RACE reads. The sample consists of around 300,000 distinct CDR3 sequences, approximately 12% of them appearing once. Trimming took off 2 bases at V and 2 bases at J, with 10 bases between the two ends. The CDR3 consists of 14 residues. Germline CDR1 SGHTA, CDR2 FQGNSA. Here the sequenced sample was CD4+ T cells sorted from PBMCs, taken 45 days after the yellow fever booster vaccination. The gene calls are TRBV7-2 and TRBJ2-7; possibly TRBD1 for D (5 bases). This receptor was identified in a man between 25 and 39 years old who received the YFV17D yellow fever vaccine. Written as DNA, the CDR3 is TGTGCCAGCAGCTTACAGAAAGGGGCCTACGAGCAGTACTTC. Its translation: CASSLQKGAYEQYF. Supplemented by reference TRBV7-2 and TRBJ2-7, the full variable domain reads GAGVSQSPSNKVTEKGKDVELRCDPISGHTALYWYRQSLGQGLEFLIYFQGNSAPDKSGLPSDRFSAERTGGSVSTLTIQRTQQEDSAVYLCASSLQKGAYEQYFGPGTRLTVT.